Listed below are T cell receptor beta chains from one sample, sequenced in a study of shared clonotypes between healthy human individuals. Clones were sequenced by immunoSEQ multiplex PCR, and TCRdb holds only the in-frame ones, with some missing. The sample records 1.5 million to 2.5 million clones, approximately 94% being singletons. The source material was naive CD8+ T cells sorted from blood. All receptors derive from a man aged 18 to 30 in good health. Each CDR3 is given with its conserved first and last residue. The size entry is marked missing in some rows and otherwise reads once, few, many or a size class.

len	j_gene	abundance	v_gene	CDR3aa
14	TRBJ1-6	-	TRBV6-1	CAAVGGDYNSPLHF
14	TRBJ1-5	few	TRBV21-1	CASSDRALDVSQHF
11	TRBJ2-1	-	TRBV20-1	CSARFVNEQFF
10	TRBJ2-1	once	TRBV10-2	CASSGGEQFF
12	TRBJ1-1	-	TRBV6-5	CATSGPEVGAFF
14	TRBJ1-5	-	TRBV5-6	CASSLGLGNQPQHF
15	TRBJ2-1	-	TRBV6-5	CASSYQTSSYNEQFF
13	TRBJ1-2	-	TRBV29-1	CSVPTGGNYGYTF
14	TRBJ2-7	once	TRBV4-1	CASSQKGMTYEQYF
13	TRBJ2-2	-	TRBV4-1	CASSHPGTGELFF
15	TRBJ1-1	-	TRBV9	CASSAVQGYNTEAFF
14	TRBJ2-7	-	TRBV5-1	CASSLGPGAYEQYF
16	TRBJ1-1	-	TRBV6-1	CASSDVMGEGYLEAFF
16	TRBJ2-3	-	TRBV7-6	CASNPLAGGPANTQYF
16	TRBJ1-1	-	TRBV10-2	CASSGHPGQGRTEAFF
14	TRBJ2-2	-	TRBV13	CASSLGADTGELFF
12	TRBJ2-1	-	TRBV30	CAWSVYSGEQFF
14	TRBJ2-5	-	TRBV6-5	CASSYRLAEETQYF
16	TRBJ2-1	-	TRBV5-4	CASSLIVSSGSPEQFF
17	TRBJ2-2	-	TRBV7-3	CASSLSVGGSLSGELFF
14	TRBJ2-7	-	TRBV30	CAWAPTGSSYEQYF
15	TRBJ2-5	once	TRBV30	CAWSELARLQETQYF